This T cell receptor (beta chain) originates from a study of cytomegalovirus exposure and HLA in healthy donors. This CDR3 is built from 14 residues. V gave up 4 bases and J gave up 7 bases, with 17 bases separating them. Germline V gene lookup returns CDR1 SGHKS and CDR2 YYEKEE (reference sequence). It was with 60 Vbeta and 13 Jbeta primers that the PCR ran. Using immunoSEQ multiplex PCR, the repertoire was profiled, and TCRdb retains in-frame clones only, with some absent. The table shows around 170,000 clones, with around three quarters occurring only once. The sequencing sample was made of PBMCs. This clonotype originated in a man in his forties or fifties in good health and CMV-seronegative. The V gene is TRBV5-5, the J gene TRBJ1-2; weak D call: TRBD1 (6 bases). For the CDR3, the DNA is TGTGCCAGCAGCCCTAGGACAGAAACTTCTGGCTACACCTTC. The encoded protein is CASSPRTETSGYTF.